The clone carrying this T cell receptor (beta chain) was seen a few times. Antigen: not known. The entry originates in a study of response to subunit inactivated influenza vaccine. V shed 3 bases and J shed 3 bases, with 18 bases lying between them. The CDR3 has 15 amino acids. Per the germline V gene, CDR1 is DFQATT and CDR2 is SNEGSKA (reference sequence). Study-wide points: Authors suggested seasonal influenza vaccinations each recruit few new T cells.

TCRdb reprocessed the RT-PCR reads via MiXCR and lists one record per CDR3 protein. This sample has a few hundred thousand distinct CDR3 sequences; approximately 15% occur once, and the top ten carry 11%. Sequencing was performed on PBMCs from blood, taken about 11 days after vaccination. The clonotype was recovered from a man in his forties or fifties who received an inactivated influenza vaccine. V usage is TRBV20-1 and J usage is TRBJ2-7; D may be TRBD2 (5 bases). This chain's CDR3 is CSARISGLAGYEQYF. The CDR3 DNA follows: TGCAGTGCTAGGATCAGTGGGCTAGCAGGCTACGAGCAGTACTTC.